This passage covers 9 T cell receptor beta chains from one sample sequenced in a study of blood T cell repertoires in COVID-19. Profiling relied on immunoSEQ multiplex PCR, and the TCRdb table lists in-frame clones only, not all of them. The sample lists approximately 260,000 clones, roughly 89% occurring once. The specimen was peripheral blood. These receptor sequences come from a man aged 50-59 years with acute or convalescent COVID-19.

This clone has just a few counts. The rearrangement joins TRBV21-1 to TRBJ1-1. TRBV21-1 is given as a pseudogene. The CDR3 consists of 15 residues. This CDR3 reads CASRRERTPGTEAFF. Here the CDR3 DNA reads TGTGCCAGCAGACGGGAACGCACTCCGGGAACTGAAGCTTTCTTT.

This clone was seen just once. This sequence joins TRBV18 and TRBJ1-6, with D possibly being TRBD1 (6 bases). Germline CDR1 and CDR2: KGHSH and LQKENI. The CDR3 runs to 15 residues. The V gene lost 5 bases and the J gene lost 5 bases, with 13 bases spanning the gap. The CDR3 is CASSEQGANNSPLHF. CDR3 nucleotide sequence: TGTGCCAGCTCAGAACAGGGTGCTAATAATTCACCCCTCCACTTT.

This rearrangement joins TRBV4-1 to TRBJ2-3, with D hard to call. Germline CDR1 MGHRA, CDR2 YSYEKL. The length of the CDR3 is 14 residues. Trimming pared 4 bases from V and 0 bases from J, leaving 8 bases between. The chain's CDR3 is CASSRPTSTDTQYF. The CDR3 region has the DNA TGCGCCAGCAGCCGACCGACTAGCACAGATACGCAGTATTTT.

The chain links TRBV23-1 to TRBJ2-2, with D tentatively TRBD1 (5 bases). Being an ORF, TRBV23-1 has a function that is uncertain. This CDR3 has 17 residues. V was shortened by 4 bases and J by 4 bases, with 19 bases between the two germline ends. CDR3 coding DNA: TGCGCCAGCAGTCCCACTGGGCAGGGAAAGGGCACCGGGGAGCTGTTTTTT. Protein sequence: CASSPTGQGKGTGELFF.

The CDR3 DNA sequence: TGTGCCAGCAGCTTGGGTGGGGGGTCAAACACTGAAGCTTTCTTT. Amino acid sequence: CASSLGGGSNTEAFF. The rearrangement joins TRBV5-6 to TRBJ1-1; tentatively, D is TRBD1 (5 bases). Trimming took 0 bases from V and 2 from J, leaving 11 bases between them. The CDR3 sequence is 15 residues long. Germline CDR1 and CDR2: SGHDT and YYEEEE.

The chain links TRBV6-5 to TRBJ2-7, with a possible D match to TRBD2 (6 bases). This CDR3 has 13 residues. Between the trimmed V and J ends, which lost 2 bases and 7 bases, there was a span of 12 bases. CDR1 is MNHEY and CDR2 is SVGAGI in the germline V gene. The CDR3 region has the DNA TGTGCCAGCAGTTACGGGCGGGGACGGGAGCAGTACTTC. It translates to CASSYGRGREQYF.

The V and J genes are TRBV9 and TRBJ2-5; a weak D match, TRBD2 (7 bases). Germline V gene sequence: CDR1 SGDLS, CDR2 YYNGEE. The CDR3 extends over 16 amino acids. Trimming took off 0 bases at V and 5 bases at J, with 17 bases between the two ends. This CDR3 reads CASSVGIGGAGETQYF. In nucleotides, the CDR3 is TGTGCCAGCAGCGTAGGAATTGGGGGGGCGGGCGAGACCCAGTACTTC.

J is TRBJ2-2 and V is TRBV7-8; 15 bases fit TRBD2. Germline CDR1 is SGHVS and CDR2 is FQNEAQ. V lost 2 bases, J lost 1 base, and 2 bases stayed unmatched. This CDR3 has 18 residues. In DNA form, the CDR3 reads TGTGCCAGCAGCTTAAGGGGACTAGCGGGGGGGAACACCGGGGAGCTGTTTTTT. This codes for CASSLRGLAGGNTGELFF.

The chain is built from TRBV19 and TRBJ1-1; the match to TRBD1 covers 9 bases. The germline CDR1 and CDR2 sequences are LNHDA and SQIVND (reference sequence). The CDR3 is 15 residues long. Losses at the gene ends were 4 bases for V and 4 bases for J; bases not matched to a gene: 7. This CDR3 reads CASSSKQGARTEAFF. The CDR3, as DNA: TGTGCCAGTAGTAGTAAACAGGGGGCTCGCACTGAAGCTTTCTTT.